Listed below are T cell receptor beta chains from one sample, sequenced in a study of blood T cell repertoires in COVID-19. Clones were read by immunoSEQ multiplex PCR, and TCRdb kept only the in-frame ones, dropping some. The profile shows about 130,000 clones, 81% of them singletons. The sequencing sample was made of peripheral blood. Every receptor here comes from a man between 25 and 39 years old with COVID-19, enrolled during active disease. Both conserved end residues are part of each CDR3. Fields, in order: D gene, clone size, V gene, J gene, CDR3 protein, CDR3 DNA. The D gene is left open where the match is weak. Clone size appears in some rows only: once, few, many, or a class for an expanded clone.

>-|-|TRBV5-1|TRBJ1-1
CASSITLTGNTEAFF
TGCGCCAGCAGCATCACCTTGACAGGGAACACTGAAGCTTTCTTT
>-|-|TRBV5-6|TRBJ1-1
CASSRQGTEAFF
TGTGCCAGCAGCCGCCAGGGGACTGAAGCTTTCTTT
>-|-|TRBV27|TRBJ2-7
CASSLSYGSWQYF
TGTGCCAGCAGTTTATCCTACGGGAGCTGGCAGTACTTC
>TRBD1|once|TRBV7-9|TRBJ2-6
CASSLDRGASGANVLTF
TGTGCCAGCAGCTTGGACAGGGGCGCATCTGGGGCCAACGTCCTGACTTTC
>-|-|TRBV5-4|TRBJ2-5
CASSLTYQETQYF
TGTGCCAGCAGCCTAACGTACCAAGAGACCCAGTACTTC
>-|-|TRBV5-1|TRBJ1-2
CASSQRQSFYGYTF
TGCGCCAGCAGCCAGAGACAGTCCTTTTATGGCTACACCTTC
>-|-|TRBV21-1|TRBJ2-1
CASSKVGQSTVLEQFF
TGTGCCAGCAGCAAAGTGGGACAGTCGACTGTTCTTGAGCAGTTCTTC
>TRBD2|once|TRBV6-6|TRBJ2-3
CLRALAGGSDTQYF
TGCCTCAGGGCCCTAGCGGGGGGTTCAGATACGCAGTATTTT
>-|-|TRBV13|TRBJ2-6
CASSFLTDSSGANVLTF
TGTGCCAGCAGCTTCCTAACCGACAGCTCTGGGGCCAACGTCCTGACTTTC
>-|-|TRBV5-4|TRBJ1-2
CASSLVTTSYGYTF
TGTGCCAGCAGCTTGGTGACAACCTCCTATGGCTACACCTTC
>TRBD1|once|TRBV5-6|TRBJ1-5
CASSLGGTGGNQPQHF
TGTGCCAGCAGCTTGGGAGGGACAGGGGGTAATCAGCCCCAGCATTTT
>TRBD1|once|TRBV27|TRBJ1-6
CASSKTGTGPLSPLHF
TGTGCCAGCAGTAAGACCGGGACAGGGCCCCTTTCACCCCTCCACTTT
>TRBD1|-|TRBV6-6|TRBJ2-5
CASNLRGETQYF
TGTGCCAGCAATCTCAGGGGGGAGACCCAGTACTTC
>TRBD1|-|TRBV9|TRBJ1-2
CASSVVEGTAPPGYGYTF
TGTGCCAGCAGCGTAGTAGAAGGGACAGCCCCTCCCGGGTATGGCTACACCTTC
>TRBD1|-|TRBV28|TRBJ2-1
CASSLGTGVVEQFF
TGTGCCAGCAGTTTGGGGACAGGGGTTGTTGAGCAGTTCTTC
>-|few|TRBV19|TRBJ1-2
CASSLRTPFGDGYTF
TGTGCCAGCTCCCTCCGGACACCCTTCGGTGATGGCTACACCTTC
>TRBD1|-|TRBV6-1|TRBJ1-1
CASSDRGASNTEAFF
TGTGCCAGCAGTGACAGGGGGGCTAGTAACACTGAAGCTTTCTTT
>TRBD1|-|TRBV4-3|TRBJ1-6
CASSRILDRGQSPLHF
TGCGCCAGCAGCCGTATTCTAGACAGGGGGCAATCACCCCTCCACTTT
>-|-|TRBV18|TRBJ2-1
CASSPAGVDNEQFF
TGTGCCAGCTCTCCGGCAGGGGTTGACAATGAGCAGTTCTTC
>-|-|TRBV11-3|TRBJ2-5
CASSLHSGIQETQYF
TGTGCCAGCAGCTTACATAGCGGCATCCAAGAGACCCAGTACTTC
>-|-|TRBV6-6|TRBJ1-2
CASSYTANYGYTF
TGTGCCAGCAGTTACACAGCTAACTATGGCTACACCTTC
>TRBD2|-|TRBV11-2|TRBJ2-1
CASSFTSGYYNEQFF
TGTGCCAGCAGCTTTACTAGCGGCTACTACAATGAGCAGTTCTTC
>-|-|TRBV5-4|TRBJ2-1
CASSSGSFNEQFF
TGTGCCAGCAGCTCAGGAAGTTTCAATGAGCAGTTCTTC
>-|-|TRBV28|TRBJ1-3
CASSFQRGGGYSGNTIYF
TGTGCCAGCAGTTTCCAGCGGGGGGGCGGGTACTCTGGAAACACCATATATTTT
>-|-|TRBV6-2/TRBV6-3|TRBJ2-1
CASSLRGIINEQFF
TGTGCCAGCAGCCTGAGGGGGATCATCAATGAGCAGTTCTTC
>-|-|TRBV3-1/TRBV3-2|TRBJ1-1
CASSQGPREAFF
TGTGCCAGCAGCCAAGGGCCCAGGGAAGCTTTCTTT
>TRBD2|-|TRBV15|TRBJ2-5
CATSRGGTGRETQYF
TGTGCCACCAGCAGGGGGGGGACGGGACGGGAGACCCAGTACTTC
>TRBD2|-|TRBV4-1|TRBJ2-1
CASSPEGRGAYNEQFF
TGCGCCAGCAGCCCCGAAGGGCGGGGGGCCTACAATGAGCAGTTCTTC